The 7 T cell receptor beta chains in this list originate from one sample, sequenced in a study of blood T cell repertoires in COVID-19. Method: immunoSEQ multiplex PCR; TCRdb's copy keeps in-frame clones and lacks some. The repertoire includes about 160,000 clones, about 88% of them detected once, and more than 0.85% sits in the top ten. Sequenced input: peripheral blood. These receptors were collected from a man aged 40-55 years with acute or convalescent COVID-19.

The J gene is TRBJ1-2, the V gene TRBV7-2; TRBD1 agrees at 7 bases. With V trimmed by 4 bases and J by 4 bases, 9 bases remained unmatched. There are 15 residues in the CDR3. Germline V gene lookup returns CDR1 SGHTA and CDR2 FQGNSA. The CDR3 region is CASSSPGGLGYGYTF. The CDR3, as DNA: TGTGCCAGCAGCTCTCCAGGGGGTCTCGGCTATGGCTACACCTTC.

This clone turned up a few times. The gene calls are TRBV29-1 and TRBJ1-1; possibly TRBD1 for D (5 bases). The germline V and J ends were trimmed by 1 base and 10 bases, with 22 bases remaining between them. The CDR3 is 15 amino acids. Germline CDR1 is SQVTM and CDR2 is ANQGSEA. The CDR3 coding sequence is TGCAGCGTTGAAGTCCCAAGGGCCTCATCCGGGGGAGCTTTCTTT. It yields the protein CSVEVPRASSGGAFF.

This chain links TRBV10-3 with TRBJ2-7; D is perhaps TRBD2 (5 bases). The CDR3 covers 11 residues. Germline CDR1 is ENHRY and CDR2 is SYGVKD. With 10 bases removed from V and 6 bases from J, the gap between germline ends came to 13 bases. The CDR3 sequence is CATGGLSEQYF. CDR3 nucleotides: TGTGCCACCGGAGGCCTGTCCGAGCAGTACTTC.

This chain connects TRBV19 to TRBJ2-1; possible D gene TRBD2, 6 bases. This CDR3 contains 14 residues. V gave up 4 bases and J gave up 5 bases, with 12 bases separating them. Germline values: CDR1 LNHDA, CDR2 SQIVND (reference sequence). DNA of the CDR3: TGTGCCAGTAGTAGGCAGACTAGTAACAATGAGCAGTTCTTC. It translates to CASSRQTSNNEQFF.

The V call is TRBV9, the J call TRBJ2-1; a possible D gene is TRBD2 (6 bases). V gave up 0 bases and J gave up 12 bases, with 19 bases separating them. CDR3 length: 15 amino acids. CDR1 is SGDLS and CDR2 is YYNGEE in the germline V gene. CDR3 sequence: CASSVAAGGRALQFF. The CDR3 DNA reads as TGTGCCAGCAGCGTAGCTGCCGGGGGTAGGGCCCTGCAGTTCTTC. The full variable domain, in which reference TRBV9 and TRBJ2-1 provide the parts outside the CDR3, is DSGVTQTPKHLITATGQRVTLRCSPRSGDLSVYWYQQSLDQGLQFLIQYYNGEERAKGNILERFSAQQFPDLHSELNLSSLELGDSALYFCASSVAAGGRALQFFGPGTRLTVL.

This chain links TRBV5-1 with TRBJ1-5; perhaps TRBD1 as D (6 bases). V dropped 3 bases and J dropped 1 base, with 8 bases sitting between them. Germline V gene sequence: CDR1 SGHRS, CDR2 YFSETQ. This CDR3 contains 14 residues. This CDR3 reads CASSSGQSNQPQHF. CDR3 in DNA: TGCGCCAGCAGCTCCGGACAGAGCAATCAGCCCCAGCATTTT.

The chain employs TRBV9 and TRBJ2-3; 8 nucleotides agree with TRBD2. The CDR3 loop spans 15 amino acids. The V segment lost 0 bases and the J segment 0 bases; nucleotides outside the gene matches: 0. Germline loops: CDR1 SGDLS, CDR2 YYNGEE. CDR3 amino acids: CASSVAGGSTDTQYF. The CDR3 nucleotides read TGTGCCAGCAGCGTAGCGGGGGGGAGCACAGATACGCAGTATTTT.